This passage covers 13 T cell receptor beta chains from one sample sequenced in a study of vaccination effects on CD4 cells after COVID-19. Some clones are missing from TCRdb's copy, which holds only in-frame ones; the method was immunoSEQ multiplex PCR. The sample lists tens of thousands of clones, roughly four fifths occurring once. In the ViraFEST assay, antigen-specific CD4+ clonotypes were identified by expansion after peptide-pool stimulation. Investigators separated out CD4+ T cells once around eleven days of culture had passed. Of the BNT162b2 and mRNA-1273 vaccines, participants received two doses of one or the other. Their antigens are not known. Specimen: CD4+ T cells from PBMCs cultured with HCoV-229E spike peptides, collected after COVID-19 vaccination. Every receptor here comes from a human donor who received a COVID-19 vaccine.

This clone was picked up one time. The gene calls are TRBV7-7 and TRBJ2-3; weak D call: TRBD2 (5 bases). The V end was cut by 4 bases, the J end by 4 bases, with 9 bases between. The CDR3 loop spans 13 amino acids. Germline V gene data show CDR1 as SSHAT and CDR2 as FNYEAQ (reference sequence). Here the CDR3 DNA reads TGTGCCAGCAGCTCGGCAGCGGCAGATACGCAGTATTTT. It translates to CASSSAAADTQYF.

The rearrangement links TRBV10-1 to TRBJ1-2; D unclear. Trimming stripped 11 bases from V and 4 bases from J, with 29 bases between. The CDR3 covers 17 residues. CDR1 is WNHNN and CDR2 is SYGVQD in the germline V gene (reference sequence). The CDR3 nucleotides read TGCGCCGCCCAGCCCAGCGGAAGGTGTTCACGCATCTATGGCTACACCTTC. Its translation: CAAQPSGRCSRIYGYTF.

CDR3 DNA: TGCGCCAGCAGAACTGACAGAAATCAGCCCCAGCATTTT. Protein: CASRTDRNQPQHF. The genes are TRBV10-2 and TRBJ1-5; TRBD1 is a possible D gene (5 bases). The V end was cut by 6 bases, the J end by 4 bases, with 10 bases between. This CDR3 comprises 13 residues. Germline V gene data show CDR1 as WSHSY and CDR2 as SAAADI.

This clone has a handful of counts. J is TRBJ1-1 and V is TRBV6-5, with D unclear. The CDR3 totals 14 residues. The germline gives CDR1 MNHEY, CDR2 SVGAGI. V was clipped by 7 bases and J by 4 bases, with 16 bases between them. The CDR3 region has the DNA TGTGCCAGCACCCAATCGGCGGGTCGCACTGAAGCTTTCTTT. Its protein product is CASTQSAGRTEAFF.

This chain connects TRBV18 to TRBJ1-2; possible D gene TRBD1, 5 bases. CDR1 is KGHSH and CDR2 is LQKENI in the germline V gene. The CDR3 runs 13 residues. V gave up 6 bases and J gave up 7 bases, with 15 bases separating them. The CDR3: CASSLGQLGGYTF. In DNA, the CDR3 is TGTGCCAGCTCCCTCGGACAACTAGGTGGCTACACCTTC.

This clone has a handful of counts. This chain joins TRBV5-1 and TRBJ2-4; TRBD1 might be the D (6 bases). V lost 3 bases and J lost 7, with 14 bases in between. The CDR3 extends over 14 amino acids. CDR1 is SGHRS and CDR2 is YFSETQ in the germline V gene. The CDR3 DNA reads as TGCGCCAGCAGCTACCAGACAGGCGGGAACATTCAGTACTTC. This codes for CASSYQTGGNIQYF.

This clone occurred once. The rearrangement uses TRBV10-2 and TRBJ1-1, with D unclear. This CDR3 contains 13 residues. Germline CDR1 is WSHSY and CDR2 is SAAADI. V was cut by 8 bases and J by 0 bases, with 10 bases left in between. Here the CDR3 DNA reads TGCGCCAGCGTCAGGACTTTGAACACTGAAGCTTTCTTT. Translation: CASVRTLNTEAFF.

This rearrangement joins TRBV5-5 to TRBJ2-7, with D tentatively TRBD1 or TRBD2 (5 bases each). Looked up from germline, CDR1 is SGHKS and CDR2 is YYEKEE (reference sequence). The CDR3 runs 13 residues. V gave up 0 bases and J gave up 3 bases, with 7 bases separating them. CDR3 nucleotide sequence: TGTGCCAGCAGCTTGGTGGGGGTCTACGAGCAGTACGTC. Protein: CASSLVGVYEQYV.

V and J are TRBV7-9 and TRBJ2-1; 12 bases line up with TRBD2. The CDR3 is 14 residues long. From germline, CDR1 is SEHNR and CDR2 FQNEAQ (reference sequence). Trimming took 1 base from V and 8 from J; bases not matched to a gene: 0. CDR3 bases: TGTGCCAGCAGCTTAGGACTAGCGGGGGATGAGCAGTTCTTC. It translates to CASSLGLAGDEQFF.

This clone was found a few times. This CDR3 reads CASSPDRGEGGYTF. The CDR3, as DNA: TGTGCCAGCAGCCCGGACAGGGGGGAGGGAGGCTACACCTTC. The chain carries TRBV2 and TRBJ1-2, with 10 bases identical to TRBD1. This CDR3 is 14 amino acids long. V trimming: 6 bases; J trimming: 8 bases; junction bases outside the gene matches: 9. Germline assignment: CDR1 SNHLY and CDR2 FYNNEI.

The chain joins TRBV11-2 to TRBJ2-6; tentatively, D is TRBD2 (8 bases). V lost 3 bases and J lost 2, with 14 bases in between. CDR1 is SGHAT, CDR2 FQNNGV, per germline. This CDR3 has 17 amino acids. The CDR3 sequence is CASSLTGTSAGANVLTF. CDR3 nucleotide sequence: TGTGCCAGCAGCTTGACAGGGACTAGTGCTGGGGCCAACGTCCTGACTTTC.

V gene TRBV27 combines with J gene TRBJ2-7; 11 positions agree with TRBD2. The junction had 10 bases not matched to a gene; V was cut back by 6 bases and J by 3 bases. The germline V gene encodes CDR1 MNHEY and CDR2 SMNVEV (reference sequence). This CDR3 comprises 16 residues. The CDR3 DNA follows: TGTGCCAGCAGCCGACTAGCTAGCGGGGGGCGCTACGAGCAGTACGTC. Amino acid sequence: CASSRLASGGRYEQYV.

The J gene is TRBJ2-3, the V gene TRBV4-1; the match to TRBD1 covers 11 bases. This CDR3 is 17 amino acids long. The V gene's germline CDR1 is MGHRA and CDR2 YSYEKL. J gave up 2 bases and V 4 bases, and 8 bases lay outside the gene matches. CDR3 bases: TGCGCCAGCAGCCTCGCCGGGACAGGGGGGCCCACAGATACGCAGTATTTT. Translation: CASSLAGTGGPTDTQYF.